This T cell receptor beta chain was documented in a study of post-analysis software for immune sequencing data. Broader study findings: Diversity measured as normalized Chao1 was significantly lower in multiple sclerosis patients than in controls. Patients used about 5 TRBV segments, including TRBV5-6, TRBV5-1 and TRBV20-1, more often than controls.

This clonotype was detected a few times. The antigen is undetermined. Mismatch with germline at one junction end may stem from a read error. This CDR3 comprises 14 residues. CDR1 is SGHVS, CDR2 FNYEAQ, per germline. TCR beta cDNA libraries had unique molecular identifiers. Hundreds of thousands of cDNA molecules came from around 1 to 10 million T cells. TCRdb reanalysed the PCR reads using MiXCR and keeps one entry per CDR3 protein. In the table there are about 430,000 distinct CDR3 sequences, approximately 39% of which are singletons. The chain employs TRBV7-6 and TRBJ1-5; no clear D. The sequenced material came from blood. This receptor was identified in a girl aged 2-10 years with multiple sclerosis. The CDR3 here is CASSKLIGNQPQHF. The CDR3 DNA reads TGTGCCAGCAGCAAGTTGATAGGGAACCAGCCTCAGCATTTT.